The 25 T cell receptor beta chains below were found in one sample sequenced in a study of regulatory and conventional T cells in RAG deficiency. This table comes from immunoSEQ multiplex PCR, and its TCRdb copy is limited to in-frame clones, with some not included. The data show 30,000 to 35,000 clones, with about 87% seen just once and 5.4% held by the top ten. These data also featured in a second study, about regulatory T cells. That work contributes: The primer mix had 52 TRBV and 13 TRBJ primers.

The sequenced sample consisted of CD8+ T cells sorted from blood. The source of these receptors is a human donor in good health.

The chain uses TRBV5-6 and TRBJ2-5; D tentatively fits TRBD1 or TRBD2 (6 bases each). V dropped 4 bases and J dropped 7 bases, with 14 bases sitting between them. The V gene's germline CDR1 is SGHDT and CDR2 YYEEEE. The CDR3 spans 13 residues. The CDR3 spells CASSPGGGGTQYF. CDR3 DNA sequence: TGTGCCAGCAGCCCGGGTGGAGGGGGGACCCAGTACTTC.

The chain has TRBV28 and TRBJ1-1; the D is unclear. Germline-derived CDR1 and CDR2 are MDHEN and SYDVKM. V was cut by 5 bases and J by 1 base, with 8 bases left in between. This CDR3 is 13 amino acids long. As DNA, the CDR3 is TGTGCCAGCAGTGTAGGACGGAACACTGAAGCTTTCTTT. Residues: CASSVGRNTEAFF.

This clone occurred once. This chain uses TRBV25-1 with TRBJ1-1; 7 nucleotides line up with TRBD1. V shed 2 bases and J 1 base; nucleotides not matched to a gene: 7. Germline CDR1 MGHDK, CDR2 SYGVNS. This CDR3 region has 16 residues. The CDR3 DNA is TGTGCCAGCAGTGAAAACCTGGGACAGAGGAACACTGAAGCTTTCTTT. Translated: CASSENLGQRNTEAFF.

The V gene is TRBV6-5, the J gene TRBJ2-1, with 8 positions matching TRBD1. Germline V gene sequence: CDR1 MNHEY, CDR2 SVGAGI. CDR3 length: 12 amino acids. Losses at the gene ends were 10 bases for V and 9 bases for J; bases not matched to a gene: 8. CDR3 region: CATTTGGSEQFF. The CDR3 DNA reads TGTGCCACCACCACAGGGGGTAGTGAGCAGTTCTTC.

This sequence joins TRBV7-6 and TRBJ1-1; D possibly corresponds to TRBD1 (5 bases). CDR1 SGHVS and CDR2 FNYEAQ come from the germline V gene. Deletions cut 6 bases from V and 6 bases from J, with 11 bases between. The CDR3 covers 12 residues. The CDR3 bases are TGTGCCAGCAGTAGACTAGGGGCTGAAGCTTTCTTT. This encodes CASSRLGAEAFF.

J is TRBJ2-7 and V is TRBV2; TRBD2 aligns across 7 bases. The CDR3 is 13 residues long. Germline CDR1 and CDR2: SNHLY and FYNNEI. Germline trimming cut 2 bases from V and 3 bases from J; bases unmatched to any gene: 1. The CDR3 reads CASSERDYYEQYF. CDR3 DNA sequence: TGTGCCAGCAGTGAAAGGGACTACTACGAGCAGTACTTC.

This sequence joins TRBV11-2 and TRBJ1-5; D ambiguous. The CDR3 has 16 amino acids. Germline V CDR1 and CDR2: SGHAT, FQNNGV. Trimming stripped 1 base from V and 0 bases from J, with 10 bases between. This chain's CDR3 is CASSLGSGISNQPQHF. CDR3 coding DNA: TGTGCCAGCAGCTTAGGGTCAGGTATTAGCAATCAGCCCCAGCATTTT.

This chain connects TRBV6-1 to TRBJ2-7; 16 positions match TRBD2. This CDR3 has 17 residues. The V gene end was trimmed by 4 bases and the J gene end by 3 bases; junction bases not matched to a gene: 6. Per the germline V gene, CDR1 is MNHNS and CDR2 is SASEGT. For the CDR3, the DNA is TGTGCCAGCAGTGGGGGACTAGCGGGAGGGCCCGACTACGAGCAGTACTTC. Encoded protein: CASSGGLAGGPDYEQYF.

The rearrangement links TRBV27 to TRBJ2-1; D is ambiguous. CDR1 is MNHEY, CDR2 SMNVEV, per germline (reference sequence). The V end lost 5 bases, the J end lost 2 bases, and 1 base lay between the germline ends. The CDR3 runs 11 residues. Here the CDR3 DNA reads TGTGCCAGCAGTACCTACAATGAGCAGTTCTTC. Its translation: CASSTYNEQFF.

J is TRBJ1-5 and V is TRBV4-2; D not resolved. Trimming pared 6 bases from V and 0 bases from J, leaving 6 bases between. The germline CDR1 and CDR2 sequences are LGHNA and YNFKEQ. This CDR3 is built from 13 residues. CDR3 sequence reads: CASSWYSNQPQHF. CDR3 DNA sequence: TGTGCCAGCAGTTGGTATAGCAATCAGCCCCAGCATTTT.

The rearrangement links TRBV27 to TRBJ2-7; 10 nucleotides line up with TRBD2. Germline V CDR1 and CDR2: MNHEY, SMNVEV (reference sequence). The CDR3 is 14 residues long. V trimming: 4 bases; J trimming: 7 bases; junction bases outside the gene matches: 7. This CDR3 is CASSSSFSGREQYF. CDR3 coding DNA: TGTGCCAGCAGTTCCAGTTTTAGCGGGAGGGAGCAGTACTTC.

The chain has TRBV19 and TRBJ2-1; 13 bases match TRBD2. J gave up 4 bases and V 4 bases, and 7 bases lay outside the gene matches. CDR1 is LNHDA, CDR2 SQIVND, per germline (reference sequence). The CDR3 extends over 17 amino acids. In DNA form, the CDR3 reads TGTGCCAGTAGTAGGGAAGGGACTAGCGGGGAGTACAATGAGCAGTTCTTC. As protein: CASSREGTSGEYNEQFF.

Note on this clone: Germline and junction disagree at one end, which may indicate a read error. V is TRBV29-1 and J is TRBJ1-2, with D unresolved. This CDR3 is 13 amino acids long. The germline V gene has CDR1 SQVTM and CDR2 ANQGSEA. As DNA, the CDR3 is TGCAGCGGTGAAGGGCCGGAAAACTATGGCTACACCTTC. Translated, it gives CSGEGPENYGYTF.

To note about this clone: One junction end disagrees with the germline gene, perhaps due to a read error. V gene TRBV11-3 combines with J gene TRBJ1-2; a weak D match, TRBD1 (6 bases). This CDR3 has 17 amino acids. Looked up from germline, CDR1 is SGHNT and CDR2 is YENEEA. CDR3 sequence: CVSKGPWGTPRNYGYTF. DNA for the CDR3: TGTGTCAGCAAGGGACCCTGGGGGACACCACGAAACTATGGCTACACCTTC.

The chain couples TRBV19 to TRBJ2-1; maybe TRBD1 (6 bases). The CDR3 loop spans 13 amino acids. From germline, CDR1 is LNHDA and CDR2 SQIVND (reference sequence). Trimming removed 5 bases from V and 7 bases from J, with 12 bases in between. CDR3: CASSVSTGNEQFF. CDR3 sequence (DNA): TGTGCCAGTAGTGTCTCGACAGGAAATGAGCAGTTCTTC.

V gene TRBV15 combines with J gene TRBJ2-1; a possible D gene is TRBD1 (6 bases). V gave up 2 bases and J gave up 5 bases, with 13 bases separating them. Germline V CDR1 and CDR2: LNHNV, YYDKDF (reference sequence). CDR3 length: 15 residues. As DNA, the CDR3 is TGTGCCACCAGCAGAAACAGGGATGGCAACAATGAGCAGTTCTTC. Translated, it gives CATSRNRDGNNEQFF.

The rearrangement uses TRBV6-5 and TRBJ2-7, with 7 nucleotides matching TRBD1. The junction had 13 bases not matched to a gene; V was cut back by 4 bases and J by 7 bases. CDR3 length equals 15 residues. Germline assignment: CDR1 MNHEY and CDR2 SVGAGI. In DNA form, the CDR3 reads TGTGCCAGCAGTTCCGCACAGGGGACCATATTTGAGCAGTACTTC. This translates into CASSSAQGTIFEQYF.

This rearrangement joins TRBV7-9 to TRBJ1-6, with D uncertain. Germline CDR1 and CDR2: SEHNR and FQNEAQ (reference sequence). This CDR3 has 14 amino acids. The germline V and J ends were trimmed by 4 bases and 6 bases, with 10 bases remaining between them. The CDR3 spells CASSSTGSNSPLHF. The CDR3 nucleotides read TGTGCCAGCAGCTCGACGGGTTCTAATTCACCCCTCCACTTT.

This clone appeared a single time. V usage is TRBV11-2 and J usage is TRBJ1-1; D unresolved. V was clipped by 1 base and J by 3 bases, with 9 bases between them. The germline gives CDR1 SGHAT, CDR2 FQNNGV. CDR3 length equals 14 residues. CDR3 DNA sequence: TGTGCCAGCAGCTTAGGGTTCGGTGACACTGAAGCTTTCTTT. Its translation: CASSLGFGDTEAFF.

CDR3 loop: CASSDTSAETQYF. CDR3 sequence (DNA): TGTGCCAGCAGTGACACTAGCGCTGAGACCCAGTACTTC. The chain joins TRBV25-1 to TRBJ2-5; 7 bases line up with TRBD2. The V and J ends lost 3 bases and 5 bases, in that order; junction bases with no gene match: 3. There are 13 residues in the CDR3. Germline CDR1 is MGHDK and CDR2 is SYGVNS.

This rearrangement joins TRBV6-9 to TRBJ1-3; D remains ambiguous. The germline V gene encodes CDR1 MNHGY and CDR2 SVAAGI. Trimming left V 5 bases short and J 0 bases short, with 11 bases between. The CDR3 covers 15 residues. This CDR3 is CASSPNTVSGNTIYF. The CDR3 nucleotides are TGTGCCAGCAGTCCAAACACCGTCTCTGGAAACACCATATATTTT.

This chain uses TRBV19 with TRBJ2-1; 7 bases are shared with TRBD1. This CDR3 has 14 amino acids. CDR1 and CDR2 from the germline V gene are LNHDA and SQIVND (reference sequence). J was trimmed by 4 bases and V by 5 bases; bases with no gene match: 5. The CDR3 DNA is TGTGCCAGTAGTCGCCCCAGGGGGTACAATGAGCAGTTCTTC. It is translated as CASSRPRGYNEQFF.

The chain couples TRBV9 to TRBJ1-3; D is unclear. Germline loops: CDR1 SGDLS, CDR2 YYNGEE. V lost 3 bases, J lost 0 bases, and 10 bases lay in between. There are 15 residues in the CDR3. In nucleotides, the CDR3 is TGTGCCAGCAGCGACGGATTCTCCTCTGGAAACACCATATATTTT. It is translated as CASSDGFSSGNTIYF.

This clone was counted a single time. This chain joins TRBV5-1 and TRBJ2-5, with D perhaps matching TRBD1 or TRBD2 (6 bases each). The CDR3 runs to 14 residues. In germline, CDR1 is SGHRS, CDR2 YFSETQ. The V and J ends lost 4 bases and 5 bases respectively, with 15 bases between them. The CDR3 loop reads CASSLEGGRETQYF. In DNA form, the CDR3 reads TGCGCCAGCAGCCTGGAGGGGGGCAGGGAGACCCAGTACTTC.

V usage is TRBV7-9 and J usage is TRBJ2-3; no clear D. CDR1 SEHNR and CDR2 FQNEAQ come from the germline V gene (reference sequence). This CDR3 comprises 16 residues. Trimming removed 7 bases from V and 5 bases from J, with 22 bases in between. For the CDR3, the DNA is TGTGCCAGCACCGTTACCCACTTGGACGATTTAGATACGCAGTATTTT. Protein: CASTVTHLDDLDTQYF.